This T cell receptor beta chain was sequenced for a study of blood T cell repertoires in COVID-19. The ends were cut back, 5 bases at V and 3 bases at J, with 10 bases in the middle. This CDR3 comprises 14 residues. Germline-derived CDR1 and CDR2 are KGHDR and SFDVKD. Generated by immunoSEQ multiplex PCR, the TCRdb table keeps only in-frame clones and is missing some. The sample holds around 700,000 clones, 80% to 90% seen once. The sequence came from a woman under 30 with acute or convalescent COVID-19. V usage is TRBV24-1 and J usage is TRBJ1-5; D gene ambiguous. The sequenced material came from peripheral blood. The CDR3 region has the DNA TGTGCCACCAGTGCGGGAAAGGTCAATCAGCCCCAGCATTTT. Translated, it gives CATSAGKVNQPQHF.